This T cell receptor (beta chain) derives from a study of naive and memory T cell subsets (dated by TCRdb to 2017 to 2019). Regarding the study in general: Sorted naive and memory T cell subsets from peripheral blood were analyzed in the study using a UMI-based, open-source pipeline for TCR alpha and beta sequencing. RNA was DNase-treated and reverse transcribed with TCR constant-region primers, mostly using SuperScript III. The results of the functional CMV T cell responses matched the IgG serology results in every case. General conclusions and limits of the study: TCR abundance followed a power law whose exponent differed between naive and memory subsets but was consistent across the three individuals. Clonotypes were defined as single alpha or beta chain sequences, not paired alpha/beta receptors. RNA-based TCR counts may be affected by expression changes linked to T cell activation and differentiation. In both CD4 and CD8 cells, a rise in Gini index and a fall in Shannon and inverse Simpson diversity were observed from naive through CM, EM and EMRA. The repertoire findings for the naive and memory subsets could not be validated against a ground truth, as none was available. A few larger clonotypes were present in naive repertoires, especially CD8 naive repertoires, and these clonotypes were possibly memory cells re-expressing CD45RA. Following error correction, more than 90% of naive TCR sequences occurred only once, which made naive abundance distributions much steeper than those of memory subsets.

From the second PCR step on, the TCR alpha and beta chain libraries were amplified in separate reactions. Donor CMV status was determined by IFNgamma production from CD4+ T cells after overnight stimulation of fresh PBMCs with CMV viral lysate. CD4 T cells were positively selected using Miltenyi beads, after which CD8 T cells were positively selected from the CD4-negative fraction. After staining for CD3, CD4, CD8, CD45RA, CD27 and a live/dead dye, cells were sorted on a BD Aria II into four subsets based on CD45RA and CD27. A few healthy volunteers provided blood, and each donor's sample was split into CD4 and CD8 T cells and then further divided into four differentiation subsets. Approximately 120 ml of peripheral blood was drawn per donor, and PBMC were isolated by Ficoll-Paque PLUS density-gradient centrifugation. Sorted cells were lysed in RLT buffer, and RNA was extracted with a Qiagen RNeasy kit and stored at -80°C.

Note on this clonotype: The antigen it recognizes is unknown. No clone much larger than this one lies a single base away; base qualities are absent.

Looking up the germline V gene yields CDR1 SGHDN and CDR2 FVKESK. Trimming accounts for 7 bases at V and 5 bases at J, while the number of junction bases matched to no gene is 11. The CDR3, from cysteine to phenylalanine, totals 15 residues. Left in the record is the CDR3 DNA by itself, 45 bases read in frame from the first base. Libraries came from UMI-ligation and nested PCR. To cover both TRBC1 and TRBC2, the beta constant-region primer consisted of an equimolar mix of two oligonucleotides. The ligated cDNA went through four rounds of PCR with nested alpha and beta constant-region primers together with the SP2 primer. A single-stranded oligonucleotide bearing the SP2 primer plus a 12-nucleotide UMI was ligated onto the 3' end of the cDNA by T4 RNA ligase 1. Incubation of the ligation reaction lasted about 19-24 hours at 16 degrees C. PCR2 was typically run as a SYBR Green qPCR and stopped at a predetermined threshold to prevent over-amplification. All purifications after the first were performed with Agencourt AMPure XP magnetic beads. Library amounts were measured by Qubit and library quality was assessed on a TapeStation, where the main peak was expected at around 650 bp. Pooled libraries were sequenced on an Illumina MiSeq with v2 2x251 paired-end kits, typically giving about 0.95-2.2 million reads per sample. Libraries were pooled at 3 to 4 nM per sample, and about 4.5-7.5% PhiX was added to improve cluster recognition. The paper's data handling went like this. Using tag matching that tolerated one base-pair mismatch, Decombinator assigned V and J genes to FASTQ reads that had been processed by Demultiplexor. By using UMIs, Collapsinator corrected both sequencing errors and the frequency errors caused by PCR heterogeneity. TCRs were translated and CDR3s were extracted from the conserved cysteine to the FGXG phenylalanine by CDR3Translator, with non-productive sequences being flagged. Gini, Shannon entropy and inverse Simpson indices were calculated on repertoires that had been subsampled to equal numbers of UMI-defined TCRs. Within the linear range, a power law was fitted to clonotype abundance distributions using maximum likelihood. Similar UMI counts, unique TCR numbers and clonal distributions were obtained with the pipeline and with MIGEC on one naive CD8 sample. One analysis removed from the naive repertoire any naive TCRs that were also present in any memory subset from the same donor. The repertoires were searched for roughly 7,900 CMV-associated CDR3 sequences that had been compiled from VDJdb and a published dataset. TCRdb itself trimmed the public reads at Q25 with fastp, ran MiXCR and retained productive beta chains. Rows with a matching CDR3 protein are joined into one entry that keeps the most common DNA and genes. The V and J calls reflect TCRdb's pipeline rather than the authors' work. This sample has 130,000 to 150,000 distinct CDR3 sequences in its table, and 22% of those were observed once. 0.11% of the sample lies in the top ten.

The chain couples TRBV14 to TRBJ2-5, and TRBD1 aligns with 9 junction nucleotides. The sequenced sample consisted of naive CD4+ T cells from blood. In the paper's terms, the cell subset or site label means: naive T cells, CD45RA high CD27+. The receptor was isolated from a human donor in good health. In nucleotides, the sequence is TGTGCCAGCAAAGGGACAGGGACCCCGGGGGAGACCCAGTACTTC. Translated, it gives CASKGTGTPGETQYF. The CDR3, completed at both ends by the reference TRBV14 and TRBJ2-5 genes, gives the full variable domain EAGVTQFPSHSVIEKGQTVTLRCDPISGHDNLYWYRRVMGKEIKFLLHFVKESKQDESGMPNNRFLAERTGGTYSTLKVQPAELEDSGVYFCASKGTGTPGETQYFGPGTRLLVL.